What follows is one TCR beta chain and its context. The data originate from a study of OX40 agonist ivuxolimab in advanced cancers. The table came from immunoSEQ multiplex PCR; TCRdb's copy has only in-frame clones and leaves some out. The data contain approximately 76,000 clones, approximately 85% of them singletons. The germline V and J ends were trimmed by 5 bases and 5 bases, with 12 bases remaining between them. The germline V gene encodes CDR1 MNHEY and CDR2 SMNVEV (reference sequence). CDR3 size: 14 residues. This chain links TRBV27 with TRBJ1-4; TRBD1 is a possible D gene (6 bases). The sample in question was CD4+ or CD8+ T cells sorted from blood, obtained in a trial of the OX40 agonist ivuxolimab. This TCR came from an adult with an advanced solid tumor such as melanoma, head and neck, liver or kidney cancer. The CDR3 loop reads CASSPGQRNEKLFF. The CDR3 bases are TGTGCCAGCAGTCCCGGACAGAGGAATGAAAAACTGTTTTTT.